This TCR beta chain was identified during a study of blood T cell repertoires in COVID-19. About the research overall: Samples came from the United States, Italy and Spain, spanning acute and convalescent COVID-19.

Trimming removed 1 base at V and 0 bases at J, with 8 bases between. Germline V gene sequence: CDR1 SGHRS, CDR2 YFSETQ. The length of the CDR3 is 15 residues. Measured with immunoSEQ multiplex PCR; TCRdb has only the in-frame clones, and not every one. The sample lists about 87,000 clones, around 86% occurring once. The V call is TRBV5-1, the J call TRBJ1-3; no clear D. Sequencing was carried out using peripheral blood. This clonotype was obtained from a middle-aged man with acute or convalescent COVID-19. CDR3 DNA: TGCGCCAGCAGCTTGAGTCTGAGCTCTGGAAACACCATATATTTT. This codes for CASSLSLSSGNTIYF.